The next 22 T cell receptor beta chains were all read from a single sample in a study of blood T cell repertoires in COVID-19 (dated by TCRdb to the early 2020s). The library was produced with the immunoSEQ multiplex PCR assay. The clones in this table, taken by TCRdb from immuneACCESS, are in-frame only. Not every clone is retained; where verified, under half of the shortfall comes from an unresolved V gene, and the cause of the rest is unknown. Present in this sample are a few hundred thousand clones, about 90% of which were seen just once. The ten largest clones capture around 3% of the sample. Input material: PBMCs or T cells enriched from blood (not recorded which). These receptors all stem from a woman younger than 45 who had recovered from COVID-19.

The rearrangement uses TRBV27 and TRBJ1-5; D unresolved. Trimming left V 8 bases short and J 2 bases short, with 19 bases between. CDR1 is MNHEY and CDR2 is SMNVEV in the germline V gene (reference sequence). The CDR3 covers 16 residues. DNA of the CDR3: TGTGCCAGCCAGAAACTAGGACCAAGCGGCAATCAGCCCCAGCATTTT. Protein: CASQKLGPSGNQPQHF.

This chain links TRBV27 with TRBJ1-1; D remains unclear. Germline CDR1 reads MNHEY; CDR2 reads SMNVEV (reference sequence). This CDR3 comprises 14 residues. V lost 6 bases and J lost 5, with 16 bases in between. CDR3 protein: CASSPLDRRTEAFF. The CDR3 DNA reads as TGTGCCAGCAGCCCCCTGGATAGGAGGACTGAAGCTTTCTTT.

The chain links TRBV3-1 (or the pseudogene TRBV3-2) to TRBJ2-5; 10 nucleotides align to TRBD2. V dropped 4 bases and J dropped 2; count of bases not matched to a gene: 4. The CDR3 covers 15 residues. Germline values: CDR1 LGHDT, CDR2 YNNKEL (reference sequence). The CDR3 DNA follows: TGTGCCAGCAGCCGAGGACTAGCGGCTCAAGAGACCCAGTACTTC. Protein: CASSRGLAAQETQYF.

The CDR3 protein is CASSSGDTHSGNTIYF. DNA for the CDR3: TGCGCCAGCAGTTCCGGGGACACCCACTCTGGAAACACCATATATTTT. V is TRBV5-1 and J is TRBJ1-3, with D tentatively TRBD1 (6 bases). The CDR3 totals 16 residues. The ends were cut back, 5 bases at V and 0 bases at J, with 15 bases in the middle. Germline CDR1 and CDR2: SGHRS and YFSETQ.

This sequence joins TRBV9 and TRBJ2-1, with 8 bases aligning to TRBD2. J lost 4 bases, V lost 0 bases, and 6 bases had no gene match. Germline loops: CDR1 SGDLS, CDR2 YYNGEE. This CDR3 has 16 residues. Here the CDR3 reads CASSVGGGGPYNEQFF. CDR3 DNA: TGTGCCAGCAGCGTAGGTGGCGGGGGGCCTTACAATGAGCAGTTCTTC.

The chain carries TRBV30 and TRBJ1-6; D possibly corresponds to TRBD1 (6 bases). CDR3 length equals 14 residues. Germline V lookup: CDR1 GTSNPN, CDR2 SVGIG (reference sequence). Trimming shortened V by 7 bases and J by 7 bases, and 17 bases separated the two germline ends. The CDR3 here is CASNGAGVNSPLHF. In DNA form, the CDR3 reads TGTGCCTCTAACGGGGCAGGGGTGAATTCACCCCTCCACTTT.

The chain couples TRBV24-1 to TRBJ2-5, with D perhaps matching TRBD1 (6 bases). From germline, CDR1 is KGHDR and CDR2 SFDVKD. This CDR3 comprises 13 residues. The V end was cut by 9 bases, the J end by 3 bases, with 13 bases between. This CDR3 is CATAPGHEETQYF. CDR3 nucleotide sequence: TGTGCCACCGCTCCGGGACACGAAGAGACCCAGTACTTC.

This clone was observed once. Here the CDR3 reads CASSPIDSSSYEQYF. The DNA of the CDR3 is TGCGCCAGCAGCCCGATCGACTCAAGCTCCTACGAGCAGTACTTC. The J gene is TRBJ2-7, the V gene TRBV4-1, with no clear D. Germline lookup yields CDR1 MGHRA and CDR2 YSYEKL. CDR3 length: 15 residues. V was pared by 4 bases and J by 0 bases, with 13 bases between.

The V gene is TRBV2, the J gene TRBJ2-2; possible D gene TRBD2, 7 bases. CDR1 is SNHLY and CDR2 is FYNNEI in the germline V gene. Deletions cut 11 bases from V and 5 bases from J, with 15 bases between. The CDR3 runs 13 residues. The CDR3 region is CAGQRGGTGELFF. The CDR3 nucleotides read TGTGCCGGCCAGAGGGGGGGGACCGGGGAGCTGTTTTTT.

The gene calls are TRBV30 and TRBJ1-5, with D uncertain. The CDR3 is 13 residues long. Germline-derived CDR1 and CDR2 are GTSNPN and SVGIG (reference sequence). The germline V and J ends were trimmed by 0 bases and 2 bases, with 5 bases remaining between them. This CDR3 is CAWSVGGNQPQHF. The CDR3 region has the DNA TGTGCCTGGAGTGTCGGGGGCAATCAGCCCCAGCATTTT.

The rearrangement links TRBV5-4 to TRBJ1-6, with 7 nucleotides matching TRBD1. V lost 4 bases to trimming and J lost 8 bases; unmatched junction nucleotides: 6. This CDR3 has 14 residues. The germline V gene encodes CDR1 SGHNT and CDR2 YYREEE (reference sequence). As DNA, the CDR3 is TGTGCCAGCAGCGTACAGGGGTGGCATTCACCCCTCCACTTT. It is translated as CASSVQGWHSPLHF.

CDR3 in amino acids: CASSAGQAANYGYTF. The CDR3 bases are TGCGCCAGCAGTGCGGGACAGGCCGCTAACTATGGCTACACCTTC. The rearrangement links TRBV5-1 to TRBJ1-2; 8 nucleotides agree with TRBD1. This CDR3 spans 15 amino acids. Per the germline V gene, CDR1 is SGHRS and CDR2 is YFSETQ. With 5 bases clipped from V and 0 bases from J, the junction kept 6 bases outside the gene matches.

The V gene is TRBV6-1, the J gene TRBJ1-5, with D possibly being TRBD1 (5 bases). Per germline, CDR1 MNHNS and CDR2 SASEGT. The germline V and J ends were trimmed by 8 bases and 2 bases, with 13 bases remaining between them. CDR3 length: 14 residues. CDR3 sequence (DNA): TGTGCCAGCTCCGGACAATCCGGCAATCAGCCCCAGCATTTT. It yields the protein CASSGQSGNQPQHF.

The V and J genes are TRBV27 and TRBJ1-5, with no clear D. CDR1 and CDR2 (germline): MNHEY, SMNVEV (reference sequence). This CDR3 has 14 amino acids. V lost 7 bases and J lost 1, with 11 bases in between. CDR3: CASTSAGSNQPQHF. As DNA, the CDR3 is TGTGCCAGCACCTCCGCCGGGAGCAATCAGCCCCAGCATTTT.

The DNA of the CDR3 is TGTGCCAGCAGTTTAATGGGGGGGCAGAGACAAGAGACCCAGTACTTC. Residues: CASSLMGGQRQETQYF. The chain is built from TRBV27 and TRBJ2-5; D may be TRBD2 (7 bases). The germline CDR1 and CDR2 sequences are MNHEY and SMNVEV (reference sequence). CDR3 length equals 16 residues. The V end was cut by 2 bases, the J end by 2 bases, with 15 bases between.

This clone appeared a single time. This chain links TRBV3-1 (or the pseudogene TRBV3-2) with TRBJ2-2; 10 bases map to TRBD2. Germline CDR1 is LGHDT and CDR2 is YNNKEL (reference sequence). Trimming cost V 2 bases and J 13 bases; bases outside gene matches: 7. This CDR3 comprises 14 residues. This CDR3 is CASSQSLAGVGLFF. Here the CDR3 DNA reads TGTGCCAGCAGCCAAAGTCTAGCGGGGGTCGGGCTGTTTTTT.

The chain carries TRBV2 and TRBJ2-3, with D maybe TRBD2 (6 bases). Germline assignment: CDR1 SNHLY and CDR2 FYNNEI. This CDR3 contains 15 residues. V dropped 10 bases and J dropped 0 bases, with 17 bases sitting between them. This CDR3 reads CATSISGSSTDTQYF. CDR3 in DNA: TGTGCCACGTCGATTAGCGGTTCTAGCACAGATACGCAGTATTTT.

In DNA form, the CDR3 reads TGTGCCAGTAGTATAGATAGAGCGGGAGTCCTCTACAATGAGCAGTTCTTC. Translated: CASSIDRAGVLYNEQFF. This chain joins TRBV19 and TRBJ2-1; 8 bases are a match to TRBD2. Germline CDR1 is LNHDA and CDR2 is SQIVND (reference sequence). The V segment lost 0 bases and the J segment 3 bases; nucleotides outside the gene matches: 7. This CDR3 region has 17 residues.

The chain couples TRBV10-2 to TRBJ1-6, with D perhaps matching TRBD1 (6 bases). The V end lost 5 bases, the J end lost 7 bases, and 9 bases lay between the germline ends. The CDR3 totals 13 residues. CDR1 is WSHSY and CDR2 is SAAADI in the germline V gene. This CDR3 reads CASSPTGNSPLHF. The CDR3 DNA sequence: TGCGCCAGCAGTCCTACAGGGAATTCACCCCTCCACTTT.

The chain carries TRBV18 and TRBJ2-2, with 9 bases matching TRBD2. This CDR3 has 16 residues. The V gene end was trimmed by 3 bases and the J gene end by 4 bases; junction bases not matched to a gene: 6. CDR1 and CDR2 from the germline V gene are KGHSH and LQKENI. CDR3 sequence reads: CASSPAGGPITGELFF. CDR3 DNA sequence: TGTGCCAGCTCACCCGCGGGAGGGCCAATCACCGGGGAGCTGTTTTTT. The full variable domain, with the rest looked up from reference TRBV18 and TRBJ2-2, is NAGVMQNPRHLVRRRGQEARLRCSPMKGHSHVYWYRQLPEEGLKFMVYLQKENIIDESGMPKERFSAEFPKEGPSILRIQQVVRGDSAAYFCASSPAGGPITGELFFGEGSRLTVL.

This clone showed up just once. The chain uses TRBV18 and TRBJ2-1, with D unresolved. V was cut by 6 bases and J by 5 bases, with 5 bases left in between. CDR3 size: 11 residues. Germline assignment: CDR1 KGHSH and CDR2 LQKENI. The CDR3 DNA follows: TGTGCCAGCTCCGTTCACAATGAGCAGTTCTTC. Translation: CASSVHNEQFF.

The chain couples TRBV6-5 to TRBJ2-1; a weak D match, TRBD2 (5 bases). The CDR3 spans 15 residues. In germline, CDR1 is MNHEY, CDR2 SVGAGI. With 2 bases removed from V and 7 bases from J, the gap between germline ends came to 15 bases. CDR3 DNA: TGTGCCAGCAGTTACGATCTGGTGGCGGGTAATGAGCAGTTCTTC. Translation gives CASSYDLVAGNEQFF.